Sequencing of this T cell receptor (beta chain) was carried out in a study of monozygotic twins with inflammatory bowel disease. From germline, CDR1 is SGHRS and CDR2 YFSETQ. The CDR3 is made up of 15 amino acids. Each CDR3 protein gets one entry in TCRdb, which reprocessed the 5' RACE reads and gives no DNA. Here the sample table reports about 450,000 distinct CDR3 sequences. Note on this clonotype: The antigen is unknown.

Study outcomes and limitations: IBD patients shared fewer clonotypes with others than healthy twins, especially with disease activity.

This receptor was identified in a human donor with ulcerative colitis or Crohn's disease, or a healthy co-twin of an affected twin (not recorded which). The chain carries TRBV5-1 and TRBJ2-7; TCRdb outputs TRBD1, but without DNA this stays unchecked. The source material was blood. CDR3 sequence: CASSLGRGPVDEQYF.